Shown below are 30 T cell receptor beta chains from a single sample sequenced in a study of shared clonotypes between healthy human individuals. The assay was immunoSEQ multiplex PCR, and TCRdb's table has in-frame clones only and misses some. The table shows nearly 1,000,000 clones, with 76% occurring only once. The sample comprised memory CD4+ T cells sorted from blood. Subset here: CD45RA-negative fraction. The receptors stem from a man between 18 and 35 years old in good health.

V usage is TRBV5-5 and J usage is TRBJ2-3; 9 bases fit TRBD2. After removal of 4 bases from V and 2 bases from J, the junction contained 8 bases not matched to a gene. CDR3 length equals 16 residues. Looked up from germline, CDR1 is SGHKS and CDR2 is YYEKEE (reference sequence). CDR3: CASSPLAGASTDTQYF. The CDR3 nucleotides read TGTGCCAGCAGCCCATTAGCGGGGGCGTCCACAGATACGCAGTATTTT.

This chain uses TRBV21-1 with TRBJ2-1; TRBD2 reflects the table's D call only, with no check against the DNA. TRBV21-1 is reported as a pseudogene. The CDR3 totals 18 residues. CDR3 nucleotides: TGTGCCAGCAGCAGGGGTGAAGAGGTAGCGGACTCCTACAATGAGCAGTTCTTC. This codes for CASSRGEEVADSYNEQFF.

The chain has TRBV6-5 and TRBJ2-5, with 11 bases identical to TRBD2. The junction had 4 bases not matched to a gene; V was cut back by 7 bases and J by 3 bases. Germline assignment: CDR1 MNHEY and CDR2 SVGAGI. The CDR3 is 14 amino acids. CDR3 DNA sequence: TGTGCCAGCAAGCCGGGACTAGCGGAAGAGACCCAGTACTTC. It encodes CASKPGLAEETQYF.

CDR3 residues: CASRPDRGNTEAFF. For the CDR3, the DNA is TGCGCCAGCAGACCCGACAGAGGGAACACTGAAGCTTTCTTT. This sequence joins TRBV10-1 and TRBJ1-1, with D possibly TRBD1 on 5 matching bases. V lost 6 bases, J lost 1 base, and 12 bases lay in between. The CDR3 runs 14 residues. Germline loops: CDR1 WNHNN, CDR2 SYGVQD (reference sequence).

This rearrangement joins TRBV30 to TRBJ1-4; no clear D. The germline V and J ends were trimmed by 7 bases and 4 bases, with 10 bases remaining between them. Germline CDR1 reads GTSNPN; CDR2 reads SVGIG (reference sequence). The CDR3 totals 12 residues. CDR3 DNA sequence: TGTGCCTTCTCCCCGAATAATGAAAAACTGTTTTTT. It encodes CAFSPNNEKLFF.

On this clone itself: Different DNA sequences within this sample yield the same CDR3. The chain recombines TRBV5-1 with TRBJ2-7; TRBD1 matches 7 bases. CDR1 is SGHRS and CDR2 is YFSETQ in the germline V gene. Unmatched junction bases numbered 2, after V lost 4 bases and J lost 1 base. This CDR3 region has 13 residues. CDR3 region: CASSMTGSYEQYF. The CDR3 nucleotides are TGCGCCAGCAGCATGACAGGGTCCTACGAGCAGTACTTC.

The chain employs TRBV7-2 and TRBJ2-7, with D possibly TRBD1 on 5 matching bases. V gave up 5 bases and J gave up 3 bases, with 11 bases separating them. Germline-derived CDR1 and CDR2 are SGHTA and FQGNSA. This CDR3 contains 13 residues. CDR3 DNA sequence: TGTGCCAGCAGCCCCCACAGGAACTACGAGCAGTACTTC. It yields the protein CASSPHRNYEQYF.

The CDR3 reads CASSYTRLAQETQYF. The CDR3 region has the DNA TGTGCCAGCAGCTACACTAGACTGGCCCAAGAGACCCAGTACTTC. The gene calls are TRBV7-2 and TRBJ2-5; weak D call: TRBD2 (5 bases). Germline CDR1 is SGHTA and CDR2 is FQGNSA. The CDR3 extends over 15 amino acids. Between the trimmed V and J ends, which lost 4 bases and 1 base, there was a span of 13 bases. Full variable domain (rest looked up from reference TRBV7-2 and TRBJ2-5): GAGVSQSPSNKVTEKGKDVELRCDPISGHTALYWYRQSLGQGLEFLIYFQGNSAPDKSGLPSDRFSAERTGGSVSTLTIQRTQQEDSAVYLCASSYTRLAQETQYFGPGTRLLVL.

This clone was found once. In DNA form, the CDR3 reads TGTGCCAGCAGCCGAAAGGGACAGGACGTAGCCAAAAACATTCAGTACTTC. This sequence encodes CASSRKGQDVAKNIQYF. This chain links TRBV7-2 with TRBJ2-4, with 8 bases lining up with TRBD1. The J segment lost 0 bases and the V segment lost 5 bases, leaving 9 bases of the junction unmatched. This CDR3 has 17 residues. Germline V gene sequence: CDR1 SGHTA, CDR2 FQGNSA.

The rearrangement uses TRBV27 and TRBJ1-1; TRBD1 matches 8 bases. There are 12 residues in the CDR3. Germline V lookup: CDR1 MNHEY, CDR2 SMNVEV (reference sequence). The J segment lost 10 bases and the V segment lost 8 bases, leaving 9 bases of the junction unmatched. CDR3 residues: CASGGQGLRAFF. For the CDR3, the DNA is TGTGCCAGCGGCGGACAGGGATTAAGAGCTTTCTTT.

The V gene is TRBV20-1, the J gene TRBJ1-1; D not certain. Deletions cut 1 base from V and 8 bases from J, with 5 bases between. Germline V gene data show CDR1 as DFQATT and CDR2 as SNEGSKA (reference sequence). The CDR3 consists of 10 residues. CDR3 protein: CSARGREAFF. In DNA, the CDR3 is TGCAGTGCTAGAGGCAGAGAAGCTTTCTTT.

The rearrangement links TRBV9 to TRBJ2-7, with 8 bases lining up with TRBD2. V shed 0 bases, J shed 6 bases, and the junction held 8 bases outside the gene matches. CDR1 SGDLS and CDR2 YYNGEE come from the germline V gene. This CDR3 spans 15 amino acids. The chain's CDR3 is CASSVVGGTRGEQYF. In nucleotides, the CDR3 is TGTGCCAGCAGCGTAGTAGGAGGGACTAGGGGCGAGCAGTACTTC. Filled out from reference TRBV9 and TRBJ2-7, the complete variable domain reads DSGVTQTPKHLITATGQRVTLRCSPRSGDLSVYWYQQSLDQGLQFLIQYYNGEERAKGNILERFSAQQFPDLHSELNLSSLELGDSALYFCASSVVGGTRGEQYFGPGTRLTVT.

The chain has TRBV7-6 and TRBJ2-7; 7 nucleotides match TRBD1. CDR1 SGHVS and CDR2 FNYEAQ come from the germline V gene. The CDR3 contains 15 residues. With V trimmed by 3 bases and J by 7 bases, 12 bases remained unmatched. DNA for the CDR3: TGTGCCAGCAGCTTGGGACAGAACTTTTTGGAGGAGCAGTACTTC. This gives the protein CASSLGQNFLEEQYF.

This chain joins TRBV19 and TRBJ1-5; maybe TRBD1 (5 bases). Germline-derived CDR1 and CDR2 are LNHDA and SQIVND (reference sequence). The CDR3 covers 12 residues. V lost 7 bases, J lost 9 bases, and 13 bases lay in between. The CDR3 DNA reads as TGTGCCAGTACCTCCGGGACTCTGCCCCAGCATTTT. Residues: CASTSGTLPQHF.

The chain joins TRBV5-1 to TRBJ2-5, with unresolved D. V was trimmed by 0 bases and J by 5 bases, leaving 11 bases between them. The CDR3 loop spans 14 amino acids. In germline, CDR1 is SGHRS, CDR2 YFSETQ. In DNA, the CDR3 is TGCGCCAGCAGCTTGGAGGGCAGGAAGGAGACCCAGTACTTC. This encodes CASSLEGRKETQYF. Full variable domain (missing parts from reference TRBV5-1 and TRBJ2-5): KAGVTQTPRYLIKTRGQQVTLSCSPISGHRSVSWYQQTPGQGLQFLFEYFSETQRNKGNFPGRFSGRQFSNSRSEMNVSTLELGDSALYLCASSLEGRKETQYFGPGTRLLVL.

The chain combines TRBV27 with TRBJ2-1; maybe TRBD1 (6 bases). The V end was cut by 5 bases, the J end by 6 bases, with 11 bases between. The CDR3 length is 13 residues. Germline V gives CDR1 MNHEY, CDR2 SMNVEV (reference sequence). For the CDR3, the DNA is TGTGCCAGCAGTCTCACAGGGTTCAATGAGCAGTTCTTC. This codes for CASSLTGFNEQFF.

The V and J genes are TRBV11-2 and TRBJ2-7; 8 positions agree with TRBD1. Trimming removed 5 bases from V and 3 bases from J; junction bases left unmatched: 6. The CDR3 totals 14 residues. The germline gives CDR1 SGHAT, CDR2 FQNNGV. CDR3: CASSRRDRGYEQYF. CDR3 DNA sequence: TGTGCCAGCAGCCGCCGAGACAGGGGCTACGAGCAGTACTTC.

The rearrangement uses TRBV5-4 and TRBJ2-2; 10 positions agree with TRBD1. V shed 4 bases, J shed 4 bases, and the junction held 10 bases outside the gene matches. This CDR3 is 17 amino acids long. From germline, CDR1 is SGHNT and CDR2 YYREEE (reference sequence). The CDR3 nucleotides read TGTGCCAGCAGCGGAACCGGGGGACAGGGGCTCACCGGGGAGCTGTTTTTT. It codes for CASSGTGGQGLTGELFF.

The chain employs TRBV28 and TRBJ1-1, with a tentative D call TRBD1 (5 bases). This CDR3 has 13 residues. Germline CDR1 is MDHEN and CDR2 is SYDVKM. Trimming shortened V by 3 bases and J by 8 bases, and 13 bases separated the two germline ends. CDR3 in amino acids: CASSLKGPGEAFF. In nucleotides, the CDR3 is TGTGCCAGCAGTTTGAAGGGGCCAGGGGAAGCTTTCTTT.

A few counts support this clone. This chain links TRBV10-3 with TRBJ1-5; TRBD1 is a possible D gene (6 bases). Germline lookup yields CDR1 ENHRY and CDR2 SYGVKD. The CDR3 extends over 14 amino acids. Trimming removed 2 bases from V and 7 bases from J, with 12 bases in between. The chain's CDR3 is CAISEGSGDQPQHF. The CDR3 DNA sequence: TGTGCCATCAGTGAGGGATCAGGGGACCAGCCCCAGCATTTT.

This clone appeared a few times. The rearrangement uses TRBV15 and TRBJ2-5; 10 bases line up with TRBD2. The CDR3 spans 15 residues. The trim removed 5 bases at V and 2 bases at J, leaving 5 bases unmatched. Germline CDR1 and CDR2: LNHNV and YYDKDF (reference sequence). The CDR3 DNA reads TGTGCCACCAGCGGATCTAGCGGGAGTCAAGAGACCCAGTACTTC. Translated, it gives CATSGSSGSQETQYF.

This clone was counted once. V and J are TRBV6-1 and TRBJ2-5; 9 nucleotides line up with TRBD1. Looked up from germline, CDR1 is MNHNS and CDR2 is SASEGT. V lost 5 bases to trimming and J lost 5 bases; unmatched junction nucleotides: 9. CDR3 length equals 15 residues. The CDR3 reads CASSRQGVYTETQYF. DNA of the CDR3: TGTGCCAGCAGTAGACAGGGGGTGTATACGGAGACCCAGTACTTC.

CDR3 nucleotide sequence: TGTGCCATCAAAGATAGCGGGGCAGATACGCAGTATTTT. Its translation is CAIKDSGADTQYF. The gene calls are TRBV10-3 and TRBJ2-3; TRBD2 aligns across 8 bases. The CDR3 extends over 13 amino acids. With V trimmed by 7 bases and J by 4 bases, 4 bases remained unmatched. Per the germline V gene, CDR1 is ENHRY and CDR2 is SYGVKD.

In regard to this clone: Its ends do not fully match the called genes, so a read error is possible. CDR3 in DNA: TGTGCCACCAGCAGAGACAGCCCTCCGAACACCGGGGGGCTGTTTTTT. This codes for CATSRDSPPNTGGLFF. V and J are TRBV15 and TRBJ2-2, with TRBD2 as a possible D gene (6 bases). The germline V gene encodes CDR1 LNHNV and CDR2 YYDKDF (reference sequence). The CDR3 length is 16 residues.

The gene calls are TRBV18 and TRBJ1-5; 7 bases fit TRBD1. This CDR3 comprises 15 residues. Looked up from germline, CDR1 is KGHSH and CDR2 is LQKENI. The ends lost 2 bases at V and 3 bases at J; junction bases unmatched: 4. The CDR3 reads CASSPTGANNQPQHF. The CDR3 region has the DNA TGTGCCAGCTCACCAACAGGGGCGAACAATCAGCCCCAGCATTTT.

The rearrangement links TRBV27 to TRBJ1-5, with 9 bases identical to TRBD1. CDR3 length: 15 amino acids. Trimming removed 0 bases from V and 7 bases from J; junction bases left unmatched: 4. In germline, CDR1 is MNHEY, CDR2 SMNVEV (reference sequence). CDR3 DNA sequence: TGTGCCAGCAGTTTATCCTCGGGACAGGGCCAGCCCCAGCATTTT. Protein sequence: CASSLSSGQGQPQHF.

The gene calls are TRBV5-6 and TRBJ2-6, with D unresolved. The germline V gene has CDR1 SGHDT and CDR2 YYEEEE. The CDR3 runs to 15 residues. Trimming shortened V by 3 bases and J by 0 bases, and 7 bases separated the two germline ends. In DNA form, the CDR3 reads TGTGCCAGCAGCTACGGGCCCTCTGGGGCCAACGTCCTGACTTTC. It encodes CASSYGPSGANVLTF.

As DNA, the CDR3 is TGTGCCAGTAGTTCGGCCGGCTTGACAGGCGCGGACTATGGCTACACCTTC. Residues: CASSSAGLTGADYGYTF. This chain uses TRBV19 with TRBJ1-2, with a weak D call TRBD1 (6 bases). CDR1 LNHDA and CDR2 SQIVND come from the germline V gene (reference sequence). The CDR3 length is 17 residues. V dropped 5 bases and J dropped 3 bases, with 22 bases sitting between them.

This clone was seen more than once but under ten times. V and J are TRBV29-1 and TRBJ1-2; no clear D gene. Germline V CDR1 and CDR2: SQVTM, ANQGSEA. CDR3 length: 11 amino acids. Trimming shortened V by 7 bases and J by 6 bases, and 12 bases separated the two germline ends. The CDR3 region has the DNA TGCAGCGCGTTCGCATTGAATGGCTACACCTTC. Translation gives CSAFALNGYTF. Combining the CDR3 with reference TRBV29-1 and TRBJ1-2 gives the whole variable domain SAVISQKPSRDICQRGTSLTIQCQVDSQVTMMFWYRQQPGQSLTLIATANQGSEATYESGFVIDKFPISRPNLTFSTLTVSNMSPEDSSIYLCSAFALNGYTFGSGTRLTVV.

As to this clone: Within the sample, other DNA sequences also encode this same CDR3. V usage is TRBV6-1 and J usage is TRBJ2-7, with 11 bases fitting TRBD1. The CDR3 sequence is 14 residues long. CDR1 MNHNS and CDR2 SASEGT come from the germline V gene. V shed 6 bases, J shed 2 bases, and the junction held 3 bases outside the gene matches. CDR3 sequence: CASRGQGGTYEQYF. The CDR3 bases are TGTGCCAGCAGGGGACAGGGGGGGACCTACGAGCAGTACTTC.